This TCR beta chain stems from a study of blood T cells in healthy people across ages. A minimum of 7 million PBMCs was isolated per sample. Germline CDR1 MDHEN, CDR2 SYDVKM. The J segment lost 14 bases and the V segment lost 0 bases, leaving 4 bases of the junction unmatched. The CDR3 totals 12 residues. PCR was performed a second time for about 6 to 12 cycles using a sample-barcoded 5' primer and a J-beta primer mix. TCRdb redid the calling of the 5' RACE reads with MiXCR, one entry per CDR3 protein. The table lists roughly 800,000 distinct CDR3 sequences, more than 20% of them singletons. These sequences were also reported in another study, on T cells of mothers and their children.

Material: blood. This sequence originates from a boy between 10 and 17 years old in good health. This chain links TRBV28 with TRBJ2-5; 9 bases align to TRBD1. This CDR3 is CASSLWDRGIYF. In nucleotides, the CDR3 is TGTGCCAGCAGTTTATGGGACAGGGGTATCTACTTC.